This passage covers 17 T cell receptor beta chains from one sample sequenced in a study of cytomegalovirus exposure and HLA in healthy donors. Researchers ran the PCR with 60 Vbeta and 13 Jbeta primers. Libraries were prepared by immunoSEQ multiplex PCR; TCRdb keeps only in-frame clonotypes and omits some of them. Found here are about 74,000 clones; the top ten clones hold roughly 8%. Sequencing was carried out using PBMCs. These receptors were collected from a female donor in good health and CMV-seropositive.

This rearrangement joins TRBV9 to TRBJ1-4, with 8 positions matching TRBD1. After removal of 3 bases from V and 3 bases from J, the junction contained 10 bases not matched to a gene. Per the germline V gene, CDR1 is SGDLS and CDR2 is YYNGEE. The CDR3 extends over 17 amino acids. The CDR3 nucleotides read TGTGCCAGCAGCGCACAGGGGGGCCCCACAGCTAATGAAAAACTGTTTTTT. Translating it yields CASSAQGGPTANEKLFF.

The genes are TRBV29-1 and TRBJ2-1; D gene unclear. The CDR3 length is 11 residues. With 7 bases removed from V and 7 bases from J, the gap between germline ends came to 11 bases. Germline CDR1 is SQVTM and CDR2 is ANQGSEA. The CDR3 loop is CSAPDKNEQFF. CDR3 in DNA: TGCAGCGCTCCCGACAAAAATGAGCAGTTCTTC.

The chain has TRBV7-6 and TRBJ2-2; no firm D call. Between the trimmed V and J ends, which lost 2 bases and 7 bases, there was a span of 11 bases. The CDR3 consists of 14 residues. CDR1 and CDR2 from the germline V gene are SGHVS and FNYEAQ. The CDR3 nucleotides read TGTGCCAGCAGCTTAACTCTCTCAAGCGGGGAGCTGTTTTTT. Translating gives CASSLTLSSGELFF.

The chain is built from TRBV7-9 and TRBJ2-2; D is unresolved. V was pared by 2 bases and J by 5 bases, with 9 bases between. CDR1 and CDR2 (germline): SEHNR, FQNEAQ (reference sequence). The CDR3 contains 14 residues. CDR3 amino acids: CASSLTAATGELFF. The DNA for the CDR3 is TGTGCCAGCAGCTTAACTGCGGCTACCGGGGAGCTGTTTTTT.

This rearrangement joins TRBV6-1 to TRBJ1-5; 11 nucleotides agree with TRBD1. V shed 6 bases and J 7 bases; nucleotides not matched to a gene: 8. The CDR3 is 15 amino acids. The V gene's germline CDR1 is MNHNS and CDR2 SASEGT. The CDR3: CASRTRDRGWQPQHF. In DNA, the CDR3 is TGTGCCAGCAGGACCCGGGACAGGGGGTGGCAGCCCCAGCATTTT.

CDR3 DNA: TGCGCCAGCAGCGGGGGGGAGGATACGCAGTATTTT. Amino acids: CASSGGEDTQYF. The chain links TRBV5-1 to TRBJ2-3; 7 nucleotides agree with TRBD2. The germline CDR1 and CDR2 sequences are SGHRS and YFSETQ. With 4 bases clipped from V and 6 bases from J, the junction kept 2 bases outside the gene matches. The CDR3 consists of 12 residues. The whole variable domain, remainder taken from reference TRBV5-1 and TRBJ2-3, is KAGVTQTPRYLIKTRGQQVTLSCSPISGHRSVSWYQQTPGQGLQFLFEYFSETQRNKGNFPGRFSGRQFSNSRSEMNVSTLELGDSALYLCASSGGEDTQYFGPGTRLTVL.

The CDR3 nucleotides are TGTGCCAGCAGCTCCGGAGACAGGGGGCTTGCCTACGAGCAGTACTTC. This sequence encodes CASSSGDRGLAYEQYF. The chain joins TRBV7-6 to TRBJ2-7; 10 nucleotides align to TRBD1. The J segment lost 2 bases and the V segment lost 4 bases, leaving 8 bases of the junction unmatched. Germline lookup yields CDR1 SGHVS and CDR2 FNYEAQ. The CDR3 is 16 residues long.

V is TRBV29-1 and J is TRBJ2-7, with 10 bases aligning to TRBD1. This CDR3 spans 16 amino acids. V lost 2 bases, J lost 0 bases, and 7 bases stayed unmatched. CDR1 is SQVTM, CDR2 ANQGSEA, per germline. CDR3 DNA sequence: TGCAGCGTTGAAACTACGGGACAGGGGCTCTCCTACGAGCAGTACTTC. Amino acid sequence: CSVETTGQGLSYEQYF.

This rearrangement joins TRBV5-6 to TRBJ2-7, with D hard to call. Trimming removed 1 base from V and 0 bases from J, with 8 bases in between. Looked up from germline, CDR1 is SGHDT and CDR2 is YYEEEE. The CDR3 is 14 amino acids. CDR3 DNA sequence: TGTGCCAGCAGCTTGAACAACCCCTCCTACGAGCAGTACTTC. This translates into CASSLNNPSYEQYF.

The chain combines TRBV10-3 with TRBJ1-5, with TRBD1 matching 8 bases. The CDR3 is 14 amino acids. Germline V gene lookup returns CDR1 ENHRY and CDR2 SYGVKD. The V and J ends lost 10 bases and 9 bases, in that order; junction bases with no gene match: 14. Here the CDR3 reads CATSTGQGGLPQHF. CDR3 DNA: TGTGCCACGTCAACCGGACAGGGCGGTCTGCCCCAGCATTTT.

The chain's CDR3 is CASSLGGGSYNEQFF. The CDR3 DNA is TGTGCCAGCAGCTTAGGGGGAGGCTCCTACAATGAGCAGTTCTTC. The rearrangement uses TRBV11-2 and TRBJ2-1, with D possibly matching TRBD2 (6 bases). The CDR3 consists of 15 residues. Trimming cost V 1 base and J 0 bases, with 7 bases left between them. The germline gives CDR1 SGHAT, CDR2 FQNNGV.

The CDR3 spells CAWDHRNSPLHF. Written as DNA, the CDR3 is TGTGCCTGGGATCACAGGAATTCACCCCTCCACTTT. V and J are TRBV30 and TRBJ1-6, with D possibly matching TRBD1 (5 bases). In germline, CDR1 is GTSNPN, CDR2 SVGIG (reference sequence). Trimming shortened V by 5 bases and J by 7 bases, and 9 bases separated the two germline ends. The CDR3 length is 12 residues.

This rearrangement joins TRBV30 to TRBJ2-2, with TRBD1 matching 7 bases. The CDR3 totals 17 residues. Germline V gene sequence: CDR1 GTSNPN, CDR2 SVGIG (reference sequence). J was trimmed by 5 bases and V by 2 bases; bases with no gene match: 14. In DNA form, the CDR3 reads TGTGCCTGGAGTCTTCGCTCTCCGGGACAGATGACCGGGGAGCTGTTTTTT. It encodes CAWSLRSPGQMTGELFF.

The genes are TRBV11-2 and TRBJ1-1, with TRBD1 as a possible D gene (5 bases). Germline CDR1 and CDR2: SGHAT and FQNNGV. Between the trimmed V and J ends, which lost 3 bases and 2 bases, there was a span of 13 bases. CDR3 size: 15 residues. The CDR3 loop reads CASSFSRQLNTEAFF. CDR3 bases: TGTGCCAGCAGCTTTAGTAGACAGCTTAACACTGAAGCTTTCTTT.

This chain connects TRBV11-3 to TRBJ2-2; a weak D match, TRBD1 (5 bases). The CDR3 contains 14 residues. V lost 4 bases and J 6 bases, leaving 12 bases between the germline ends. Per germline, CDR1 SGHNT and CDR2 YENEEA. CDR3 sequence: CASSSSRVAGELFF. The CDR3 DNA sequence: TGTGCCAGCAGCTCCTCCAGGGTTGCCGGGGAGCTGTTTTTT.

The rearrangement uses TRBV4-1 and TRBJ1-2, with D possibly being TRBD1 (6 bases). From germline, CDR1 is MGHRA and CDR2 YSYEKL. CDR3 length: 15 residues. Trimming cost V 1 base and J 4 bases, with 13 bases left between them. In DNA, the CDR3 is TGCGCCAGCAGCCAAGGGCGACAGGCTTCCTATGGCTACACCTTC. Amino acids: CASSQGRQASYGYTF.

The genes are TRBV5-5 and TRBJ2-5; D gene unclear. The CDR3 runs to 13 residues. Trimming took 0 bases from V and 3 from J, leaving 6 bases between them. The germline V gene has CDR1 SGHKS and CDR2 YYEKEE (reference sequence). The CDR3 loop reads CASSLAAKETQYF. In DNA, the CDR3 is TGTGCCAGCAGCTTGGCCGCTAAAGAGACCCAGTACTTC.